The TCR beta chain described here comes from a study of blood T cell repertoires in COVID-19. The germline gives CDR1 LGHDT, CDR2 YNNKEL (reference sequence). The CDR3 consists of 13 residues. V shed 2 bases and J shed 3 bases, with 7 bases lying between them. Some clones are missing from TCRdb's copy, which holds only in-frame ones; the method was immunoSEQ multiplex PCR. The sample yields around 160,000 clones, around four fifths seen once. The receptor comes from a human donor in a cohort sampled during active COVID-19. What was sequenced was peripheral blood. The chain employs TRBV3-1 (or the pseudogene TRBV3-2) and TRBJ1-2, with D possibly being TRBD1 (5 bases). CDR3 loop: CASSQQTDYGYTF. In nucleotides, the CDR3 is TGTGCCAGCAGCCAACAGACAGACTATGGCTACACCTTC.